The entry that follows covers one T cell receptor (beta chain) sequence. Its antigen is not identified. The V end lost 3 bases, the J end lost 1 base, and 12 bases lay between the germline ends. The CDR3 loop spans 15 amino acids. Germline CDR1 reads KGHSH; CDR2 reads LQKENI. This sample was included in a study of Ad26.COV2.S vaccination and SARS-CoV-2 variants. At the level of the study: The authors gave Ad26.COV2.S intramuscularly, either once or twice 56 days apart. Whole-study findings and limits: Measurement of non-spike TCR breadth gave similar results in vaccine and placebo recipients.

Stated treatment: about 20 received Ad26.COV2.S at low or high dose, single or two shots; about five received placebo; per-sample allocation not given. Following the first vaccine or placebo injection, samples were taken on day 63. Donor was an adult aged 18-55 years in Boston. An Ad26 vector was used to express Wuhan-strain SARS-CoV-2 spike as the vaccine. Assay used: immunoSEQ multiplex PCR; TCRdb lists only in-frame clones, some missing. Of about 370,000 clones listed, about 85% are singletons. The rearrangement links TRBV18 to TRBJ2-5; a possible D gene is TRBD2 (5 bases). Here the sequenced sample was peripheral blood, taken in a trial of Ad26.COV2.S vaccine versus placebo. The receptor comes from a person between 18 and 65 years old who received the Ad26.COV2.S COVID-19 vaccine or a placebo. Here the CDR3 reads CASSPGILGQETQYF. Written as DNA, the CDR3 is TGTGCCAGCTCACCCGGAATACTAGGCCAAGAGACCCAGTACTTC.